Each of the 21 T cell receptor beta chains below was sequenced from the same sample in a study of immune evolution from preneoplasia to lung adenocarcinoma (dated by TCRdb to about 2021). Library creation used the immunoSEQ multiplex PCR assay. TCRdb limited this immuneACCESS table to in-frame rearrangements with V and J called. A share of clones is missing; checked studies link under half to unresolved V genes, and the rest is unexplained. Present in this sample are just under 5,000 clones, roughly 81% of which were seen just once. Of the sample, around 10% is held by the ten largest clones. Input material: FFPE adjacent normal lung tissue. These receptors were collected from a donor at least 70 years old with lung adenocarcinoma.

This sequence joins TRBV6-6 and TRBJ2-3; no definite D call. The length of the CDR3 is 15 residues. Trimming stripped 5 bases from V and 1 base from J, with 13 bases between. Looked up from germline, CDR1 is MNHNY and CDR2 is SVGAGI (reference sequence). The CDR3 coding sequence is TGTGCCAGCAGTCACGGAGCTGCGGGCACAGATACGCAGTATTTT. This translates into CASSHGAAGTDTQYF.

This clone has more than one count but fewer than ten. CDR3 in amino acids: CASSHTPGQGLMNTEAFF. In DNA, the CDR3 is TGTGCCAGCAGCCACACCCCGGGACAGGGGCTCATGAACACTGAAGCTTTCTTT. The rearrangement uses TRBV5-4 and TRBJ1-1, with 10 bases matching TRBD1. The CDR3 has 18 amino acids. Germline values: CDR1 SGHNT, CDR2 YYREEE (reference sequence). V was pared by 4 bases and J by 0 bases, with 12 bases of the junction left unmatched.

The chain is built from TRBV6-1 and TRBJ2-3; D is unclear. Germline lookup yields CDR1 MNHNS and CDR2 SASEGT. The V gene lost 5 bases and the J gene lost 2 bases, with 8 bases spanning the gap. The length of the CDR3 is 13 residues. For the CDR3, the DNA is TGTGCCAGCAGTAGTAAGGTCACAGATACGCAGTATTTT. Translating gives CASSSKVTDTQYF.

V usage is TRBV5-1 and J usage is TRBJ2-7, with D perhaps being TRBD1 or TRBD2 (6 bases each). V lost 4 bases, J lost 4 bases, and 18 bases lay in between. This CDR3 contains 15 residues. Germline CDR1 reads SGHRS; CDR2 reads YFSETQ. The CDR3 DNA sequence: TGCGCCAGCAGCCCCGGAGGGGGGCCGAGGTACGAGCAGTACTTC. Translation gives CASSPGGGPRYEQYF.

The DNA of the CDR3 is TGTGCCTGGAGTACCCTAGCGGGGGTAAATACGCAGTATTTT. This translates into CAWSTLAGVNTQYF. The chain employs TRBV30 and TRBJ2-3, with TRBD2 matching 10 bases. The CDR3 sequence is 14 residues long. Germline V gene lookup returns CDR1 GTSNPN and CDR2 SVGIG (reference sequence). The ends lost 2 bases at V and 7 bases at J; junction bases unmatched: 6.

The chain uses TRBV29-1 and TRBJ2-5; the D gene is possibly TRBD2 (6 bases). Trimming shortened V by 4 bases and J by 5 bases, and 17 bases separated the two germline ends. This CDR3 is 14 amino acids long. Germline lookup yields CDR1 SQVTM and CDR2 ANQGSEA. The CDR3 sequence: CSVVLGVGGETQYF. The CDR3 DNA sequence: TGCAGCGTTGTTTTAGGGGTTGGAGGGGAGACCCAGTACTTC.

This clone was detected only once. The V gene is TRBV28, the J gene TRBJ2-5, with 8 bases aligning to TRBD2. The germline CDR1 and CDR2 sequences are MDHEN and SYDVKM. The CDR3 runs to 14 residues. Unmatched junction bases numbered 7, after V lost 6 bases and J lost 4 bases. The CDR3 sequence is CASSPQRGIETQYF. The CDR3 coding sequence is TGTGCCAGCAGCCCCCAGCGGGGGATAGAGACCCAGTACTTC.

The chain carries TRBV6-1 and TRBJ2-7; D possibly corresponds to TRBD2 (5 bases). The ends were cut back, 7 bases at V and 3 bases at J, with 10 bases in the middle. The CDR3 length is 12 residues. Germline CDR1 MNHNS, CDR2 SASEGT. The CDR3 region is CASKGEGYEQYF. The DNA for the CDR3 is TGTGCCAGCAAGGGAGAAGGCTACGAGCAGTACTTC.

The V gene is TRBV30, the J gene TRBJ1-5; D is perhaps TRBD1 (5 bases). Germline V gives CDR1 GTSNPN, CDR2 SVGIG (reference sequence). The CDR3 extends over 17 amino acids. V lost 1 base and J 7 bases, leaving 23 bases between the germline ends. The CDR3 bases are TGTGCCTGGAGTGAGAGGGGTTCCGGGGGTTTGGACCAGCCCCAGCATTTT. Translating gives CAWSERGSGGLDQPQHF.

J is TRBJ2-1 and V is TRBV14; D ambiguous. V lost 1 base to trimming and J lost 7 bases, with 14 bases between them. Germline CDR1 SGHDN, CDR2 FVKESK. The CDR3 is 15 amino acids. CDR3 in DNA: TGTGCCAGCAGCCAAGGTGCGCAACCAACAAATGAGCAGTTCTTC. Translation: CASSQGAQPTNEQFF.

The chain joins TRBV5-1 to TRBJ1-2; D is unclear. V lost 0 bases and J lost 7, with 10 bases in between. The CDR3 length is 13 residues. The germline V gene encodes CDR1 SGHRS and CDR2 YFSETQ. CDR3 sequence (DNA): TGCGCCAGCAGCTTGGAGGGAACCGGTGGCTACACCTTC. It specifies CASSLEGTGGYTF.

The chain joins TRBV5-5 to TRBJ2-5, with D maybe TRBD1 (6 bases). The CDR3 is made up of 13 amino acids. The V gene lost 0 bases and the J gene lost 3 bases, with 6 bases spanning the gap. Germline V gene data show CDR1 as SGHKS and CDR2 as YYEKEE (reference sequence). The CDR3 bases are TGTGCCAGCAGCTTGGGGACAGAAGAGACCCAGTACTTC. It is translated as CASSLGTEETQYF.

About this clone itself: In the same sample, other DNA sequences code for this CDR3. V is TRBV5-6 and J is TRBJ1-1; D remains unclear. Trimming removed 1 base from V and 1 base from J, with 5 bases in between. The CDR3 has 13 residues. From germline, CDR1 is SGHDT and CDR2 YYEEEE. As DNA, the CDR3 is TGTGCCAGCAGCTTGCATGGGAACACTGAAGCTTTCTTT. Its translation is CASSLHGNTEAFF.

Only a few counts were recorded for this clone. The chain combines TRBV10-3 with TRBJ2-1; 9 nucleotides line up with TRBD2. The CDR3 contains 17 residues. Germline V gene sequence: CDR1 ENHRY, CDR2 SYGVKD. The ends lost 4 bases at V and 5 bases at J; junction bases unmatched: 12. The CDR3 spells CAISAQASGMRDNEQFF. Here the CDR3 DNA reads TGTGCCATCAGTGCCCAGGCTAGCGGGATGAGGGACAATGAGCAGTTCTTC.

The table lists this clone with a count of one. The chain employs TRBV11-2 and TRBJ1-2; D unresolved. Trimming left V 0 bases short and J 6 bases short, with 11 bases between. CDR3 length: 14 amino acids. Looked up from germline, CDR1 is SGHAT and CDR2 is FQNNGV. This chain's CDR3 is CASSLDGIGDGYTF. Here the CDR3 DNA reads TGTGCCAGCAGCTTAGACGGGATTGGCGATGGCTACACCTTC.

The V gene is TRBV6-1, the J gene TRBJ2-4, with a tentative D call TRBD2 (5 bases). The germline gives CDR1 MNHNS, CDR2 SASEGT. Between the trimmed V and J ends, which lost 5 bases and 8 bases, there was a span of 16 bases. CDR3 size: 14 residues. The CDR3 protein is CASSSPGGWDIQYF. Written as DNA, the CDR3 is TGTGCCAGCAGTTCCCCCGGAGGCTGGGACATTCAGTACTTC.

The CDR3 coding sequence is TGCGCCAGCAGCTTGAACGTCGGGGAGCAGTACTTC. Its translation is CASSLNVGEQYF. The genes are TRBV5-1 and TRBJ2-5, with a tentative D call TRBD2 (5 bases). This CDR3 has 12 amino acids. Deletions cut 1 base from V and 11 bases from J, with 12 bases between. Germline V CDR1 and CDR2: SGHRS, YFSETQ.

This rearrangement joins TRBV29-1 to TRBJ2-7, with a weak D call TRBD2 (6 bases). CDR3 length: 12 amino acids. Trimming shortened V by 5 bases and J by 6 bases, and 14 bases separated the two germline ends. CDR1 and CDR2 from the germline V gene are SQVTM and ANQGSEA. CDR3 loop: CSVRYGTGEQYF. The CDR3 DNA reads TGCAGCGTTAGGTACGGGACTGGCGAGCAGTACTTC.

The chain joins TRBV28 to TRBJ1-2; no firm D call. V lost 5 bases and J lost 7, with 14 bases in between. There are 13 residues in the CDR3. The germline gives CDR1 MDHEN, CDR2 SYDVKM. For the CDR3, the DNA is TGTGCCAGCAGTCCTGGGGAAAGGAGTGGCTACACCTTC. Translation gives CASSPGERSGYTF.

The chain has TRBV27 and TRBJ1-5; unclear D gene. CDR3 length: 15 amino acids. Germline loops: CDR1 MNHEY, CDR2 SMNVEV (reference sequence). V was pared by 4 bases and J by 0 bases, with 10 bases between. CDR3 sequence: CASSYLGDSNQPQHF. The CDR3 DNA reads TGTGCCAGCAGTTATCTAGGAGATAGCAATCAGCCCCAGCATTTT.

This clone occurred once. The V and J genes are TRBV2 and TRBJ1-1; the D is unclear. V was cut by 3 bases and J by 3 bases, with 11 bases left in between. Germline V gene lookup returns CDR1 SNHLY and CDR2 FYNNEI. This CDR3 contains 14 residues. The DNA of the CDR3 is TGTGCCAGCAGTGACGAGGGATCGGACACTGAAGCTTTCTTT. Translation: CASSDEGSDTEAFF.